The 21 T cell receptor beta chains listed next were all sequenced from one sample in a study of blood T cell repertoires in COVID-19. Profiled with immunoSEQ multiplex PCR; TCRdb holds only in-frame clones, not every one. The repertoire consists of 330,000 or so clones, with roughly 90% occurring once and the leading ten covering around 8.9%. Sequencing used peripheral blood. These TCRs come from a man aged 30-40 years with COVID-19, enrolled during active disease.

The chain links TRBV6-5 to TRBJ2-7; 12 positions match TRBD2. The CDR3 consists of 15 residues. Germline trimming cut 7 bases from V and 5 bases from J; bases unmatched to any gene: 9. Germline assignment: CDR1 MNHEY and CDR2 SVGAGI. CDR3 sequence: CASNKPSGGADEQYF. In DNA, the CDR3 is TGTGCCAGCAACAAGCCTAGCGGGGGGGCTGACGAGCAGTACTTC.

This sequence joins TRBV6-1 and TRBJ1-2; D uncertain. V dropped 2 bases and J dropped 4 bases, with 11 bases sitting between them. The germline gives CDR1 MNHNS, CDR2 SASEGT. This CDR3 is 14 amino acids long. The chain's CDR3 is CASSETRLSYGYTF. The CDR3 DNA follows: TGTGCCAGCAGTGAAACGAGGTTATCCTATGGCTACACCTTC.

V is TRBV6-4 and J is TRBJ2-2; D might be TRBD1 (5 bases). This CDR3 contains 11 residues. The V gene's germline CDR1 is MRHNA and CDR2 SNTAGT. Trimming pared 3 bases from V and 9 bases from J, leaving 5 bases between. CDR3 sequence reads: CASSEGRELFF. In DNA form, the CDR3 reads TGTGCCAGCAGTGAGGGGCGGGAGCTGTTTTTT.

The gene calls are TRBV7-8 and TRBJ2-3; the match to TRBD1 covers 7 bases. V was pared by 5 bases and J by 6 bases, with 8 bases of the junction left unmatched. The germline CDR1 and CDR2 sequences are SGHVS and FQNEAQ. The CDR3 is 14 amino acids. The CDR3 loop reads CASSIPSGGDTQYF. CDR3 in DNA: TGTGCCAGCAGCATACCGTCAGGGGGTGATACGCAGTATTTT. Variable domain in full (rest from reference TRBV7-8 and TRBJ2-3): GAGVSQSPRYKVAKRGQDVALRCDPISGHVSLFWYQQALGQGPEFLTYFQNEAQLDKSGLPSDRFFAERPEGSVSTLKIQRTQQEDSAVYLCASSIPSGGDTQYFGPGTRLTVL.

This chain uses TRBV2 with TRBJ2-2; D possibly corresponds to TRBD1 (5 bases). The V end was cut by 8 bases, the J end by 0 bases, with 10 bases between. CDR1 SNHLY and CDR2 FYNNEI come from the germline V gene. This CDR3 is built from 14 residues. The DNA for the CDR3 is TGTGCCAGCTTAAGGACACCGAACACCGGGGAGCTGTTTTTT. As protein: CASLRTPNTGELFF.

This clone was picked up one time. V usage is TRBV3-1 (or the pseudogene TRBV3-2) and J usage is TRBJ2-7; 11 bases line up with TRBD2. The CDR3 sequence is 16 residues long. Germline lookup yields CDR1 LGHDT and CDR2 YNNKEL (reference sequence). Trimming removed 5 bases from V and 2 bases from J; junction bases left unmatched: 8. The CDR3 DNA sequence: TGTGCCAGCAGCAGCCGTAGCGGGAGGGACCCCTACGAGCAGTACTTC. It is translated as CASSSRSGRDPYEQYF.

This clone occurred once. The chain carries TRBV28 and TRBJ1-1, with a possible D match to TRBD1 (6 bases). From germline, CDR1 is MDHEN and CDR2 SYDVKM. Trimming left V 4 bases short and J 5 bases short, with 17 bases between. CDR3 length equals 15 residues. Here the CDR3 reads CASSSGGAPGTEAFF. Written as DNA, the CDR3 is TGTGCCAGCAGTTCTGGGGGGGCTCCCGGAACTGAAGCTTTCTTT.

The chain combines TRBV19 with TRBJ1-2, with 8 bases matching TRBD1. Germline trimming cut 8 bases from V and 2 bases from J; bases unmatched to any gene: 10. The CDR3 spans 15 residues. The germline V gene has CDR1 LNHDA and CDR2 SQIVND (reference sequence). The CDR3 is CASRPAGGANYGYTF. CDR3 DNA: TGTGCCAGTCGCCCCGCAGGGGGCGCAAACTATGGCTACACCTTC.

This chain joins TRBV7-2 and TRBJ2-3; D is perhaps TRBD1 (5 bases). V shed 5 bases and J shed 8 bases, with 17 bases lying between them. The germline gives CDR1 SGHTA, CDR2 FQGNSA. This CDR3 has 14 residues. In DNA, the CDR3 is TGTGCCAGCAGCCCACCCGGAAGGGGCGGTACGCAGTATTTT. This codes for CASSPPGRGGTQYF.

The chain combines TRBV18 with TRBJ2-1, with TRBD1 identical over 11 bases. Per the germline V gene, CDR1 is KGHSH and CDR2 is LQKENI. This CDR3 is 16 amino acids long. Trimming cost V 5 bases and J 3 bases; bases outside gene matches: 6. The CDR3 reads CASSSAGTGGYNEQFF. The CDR3 DNA sequence: TGTGCCAGCTCATCGGCCGGGACAGGGGGCTACAATGAGCAGTTCTTC.

The rearrangement uses TRBV4-3 and TRBJ2-5; 11 bases fit TRBD2. The germline V gene encodes CDR1 LGHNA and CDR2 YSLEER. The CDR3 length is 15 residues. The V segment lost 5 bases and the J segment 2 bases; nucleotides outside the gene matches: 4. The CDR3 DNA follows: TGCGCCAGCAGCGCCGGGACTAGCGGACAAGAGACCCAGTACTTC. This codes for CASSAGTSGQETQYF.

The genes are TRBV5-8 and TRBJ2-3; the D gene is possibly TRBD2 (6 bases). V lost 6 bases and J lost 1, with 15 bases in between. CDR3 length equals 15 residues. Germline V gene data show CDR1 as SGHTS and CDR2 as YDEGEE. CDR3 protein: CASNPRGGGTDTQYF. The DNA of the CDR3 is TGTGCCAGCAACCCCCGGGGCGGGGGCACAGATACGCAGTATTTT.

This rearrangement joins TRBV5-4 to TRBJ2-1, with 7 bases identical to TRBD2. This CDR3 contains 14 residues. V lost 1 base, J lost 5 bases, and 3 bases stayed unmatched. CDR1 is SGHNT and CDR2 is YYREEE in the germline V gene (reference sequence). The CDR3 sequence is CASSLTSAHNEQFF. Here the CDR3 DNA reads TGTGCCAGCAGCTTGACTAGCGCTCACAATGAGCAGTTCTTC.

The CDR3: CASSLVARGKYEQYF. The CDR3 region has the DNA TGTGCCAGCAGCTTGGTTGCCAGGGGGAAATACGAGCAGTACTTC. The chain employs TRBV5-4 and TRBJ2-7, with 7 bases identical to TRBD1. Germline CDR1 SGHNT, CDR2 YYREEE (reference sequence). The CDR3 is 15 amino acids. The V segment lost 0 bases and the J segment 4 bases; nucleotides outside the gene matches: 7.

This sequence joins TRBV28 and TRBJ2-1; 7 nucleotides match TRBD1. Germline CDR1 is MDHEN and CDR2 is SYDVKM. The CDR3 has 17 amino acids. The trim removed 3 bases at V and 10 bases at J, leaving 18 bases unmatched. As DNA, the CDR3 is TGTGCCAGCAGTTTCGGGACAGCCCTCCCCAATGTCGCGGAGCAGTTCTTC. Encoded protein: CASSFGTALPNVAEQFF.

V is TRBV30 and J is TRBJ2-7; 7 bases are shared with TRBD1. Losses at the gene ends were 2 bases for V and 2 bases for J; bases not matched to a gene: 6. This CDR3 comprises 14 residues. Germline values: CDR1 GTSNPN, CDR2 SVGIG (reference sequence). CDR3 sequence: CAWSLDRAPYEQYF. The CDR3 bases are TGTGCCTGGAGTCTAGACAGGGCCCCCTACGAGCAGTACTTC.

This chain links TRBV7-9 with TRBJ1-1; TRBD1 might be the D (6 bases). Trimming shortened V by 5 bases and J by 1 base, and 17 bases separated the two germline ends. The CDR3 extends over 16 amino acids. Per germline, CDR1 SEHNR and CDR2 FQNEAQ (reference sequence). The CDR3 loop is CASSQARGAENTEAFF. The CDR3 nucleotides read TGTGCCAGCAGCCAGGCCAGGGGAGCGGAGAACACTGAAGCTTTCTTT.

DNA for the CDR3: TGTGCCAGCAGCCCCCGGGGCGGGGGCTCTGGAAACACCATATATTTT. It specifies CASSPRGGGSGNTIYF. This chain uses TRBV7-2 with TRBJ1-3; perhaps TRBD1 as D (5 bases). V gave up 5 bases and J gave up 0 bases, with 14 bases separating them. The CDR3 covers 16 residues. CDR1 is SGHTA and CDR2 is FQGNSA in the germline V gene.

This chain links TRBV5-4 with TRBJ2-7, with TRBD1 identical over 9 bases. The CDR3 consists of 15 residues. The V segment lost 2 bases and the J segment 4 bases; nucleotides outside the gene matches: 7. Germline-derived CDR1 and CDR2 are SGHNT and YYREEE (reference sequence). CDR3 nucleotides: TGTGCCAGCAGCTTAGGGACAGGGCCTACGTACGAGCAGTACTTC. Translation: CASSLGTGPTYEQYF. The full variable domain, its missing parts supplied by reference TRBV5-4 and TRBJ2-7, is ETGVTQSPTHLIKTRGQQVTLRCSSQSGHNTVSWYQQALGQGPQFIFQYYREEENGRGNFPPRFSGLQFPNYSSELNVNALELDDSALYLCASSLGTGPTYEQYFGPGTRLTVT.

This clone was recorded once. This CDR3 is CASSPDRNYGYTF. CDR3 in DNA: TGTGCCAGCAGTCCCGACAGAAACTATGGCTACACCTTC. V and J are TRBV7-3 and TRBJ1-2, with a weak D call TRBD1 (5 bases). There are 13 residues in the CDR3. CDR1 and CDR2 (germline): SGHTA, FQGTGA. The V and J ends lost 6 bases and 2 bases respectively, with 10 bases between them.

This chain uses TRBV29-1 with TRBJ2-2; 7 bases fit TRBD1. The V segment lost 4 bases and the J segment 4 bases; nucleotides outside the gene matches: 3. Per the germline V gene, CDR1 is SQVTM and CDR2 is ANQGSEA. The CDR3 length is 13 residues. CDR3 sequence reads: CSVVQGSTGELFF. The CDR3 DNA is TGCAGCGTTGTACAGGGGTCCACCGGGGAGCTGTTTTTT.